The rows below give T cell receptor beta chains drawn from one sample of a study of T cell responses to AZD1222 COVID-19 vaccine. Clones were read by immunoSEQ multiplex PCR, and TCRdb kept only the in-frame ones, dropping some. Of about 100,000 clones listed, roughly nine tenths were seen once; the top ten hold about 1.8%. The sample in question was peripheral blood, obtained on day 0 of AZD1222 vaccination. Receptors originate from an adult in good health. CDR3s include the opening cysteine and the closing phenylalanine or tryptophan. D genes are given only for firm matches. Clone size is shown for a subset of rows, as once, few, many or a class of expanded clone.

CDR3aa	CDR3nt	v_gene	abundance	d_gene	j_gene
CASSWAGSSKGYTF	TGTGCCAGCAGTTGGGCAGGTTCCTCTAAAGGCTACACCTTC	TRBV28	-	-	TRBJ1-2
CASSTKAREETQYF	TGTGCCAGCAGCACCAAAGCCAGGGAGGAGACCCAGTACTTC	TRBV21-1	-	-	TRBJ2-5
CASSFQYGGNTEAFF	TGTGCCAGCAGCTTCCAGTATGGCGGGAACACTGAAGCTTTCTTT	TRBV5-8	-	-	TRBJ1-1
CSVVDNKNGELFF	TGCAGCGTTGTGGACAACAAGAACGGGGAGCTGTTTTTT	TRBV29-1	-	-	TRBJ2-2
CASQGQGDTEAFF	TGTGCCAGCCAGGGACAGGGGGATACTGAAGCTTTCTTT	TRBV7-3	once	TRBD1	TRBJ1-1
CASSQSTQGNQPQHF	TGCGCCAGCAGCCAATCTACCCAAGGCAATCAGCCCCAGCATTTT	TRBV4-3	-	-	TRBJ1-5
CASSLGTSGTSSYNEQFF	TGTGCCAGCAGCTTAGGAACTAGCGGGACGAGCTCCTACAATGAGCAGTTCTTC	TRBV11-3	-	TRBD2	TRBJ2-1
CASSLDGSSYNEQFF	TGTGCCAGCAGCTTAGACGGGAGCTCCTACAATGAGCAGTTCTTC	TRBV7-8	-	-	TRBJ2-1
CASSQERARGTPNYGYTF	TGCGCCAGCAGCCAAGAAAGGGCCAGGGGGACCCCTAACTATGGCTACACCTTC	TRBV4-3	once	TRBD1	TRBJ1-2
CASSSYLHQETQYF	TGTGCCAGCAGTTCGTACCTACATCAGGAGACCCAGTACTTC	TRBV28	-	-	TRBJ2-5
CASSTGEETQYF	TGCGCCAGCAGTACGGGGGAAGAGACCCAGTACTTC	TRBV10-1	-	-	TRBJ2-5
CASSRGFRGTDTQYF	TGTGCCAGCAGCCGAGGGTTTCGAGGCACAGATACGCAGTATTTT	TRBV11-3	once	-	TRBJ2-3
CASFNGASSGYEQYF	TGTGCCAGCTTCAATGGGGCGTCAAGTGGCTACGAGCAGTACTTC	TRBV6-6	-	-	TRBJ2-7
CASSLAGQGYNEQFF	TGCGCCAGCAGCTTGGCAGGTCAGGGCTACAATGAGCAGTTCTTC	TRBV5-1	-	-	TRBJ2-1
CASSLGRALNTEAFF	TGTGCCAGCAGCTTAGGCCGGGCCCTGAACACTGAAGCTTTCTTT	TRBV7-8	-	-	TRBJ1-1
CSLVGTSGLGNEQFF	TGCAGCCTTGTGGGGACTAGCGGGCTTGGCAATGAGCAGTTCTTC	TRBV29-1	once	TRBD2	TRBJ2-1
CASSGIVSGDTEAFF	TGTGCCAGCAGTGGGATAGTTAGCGGGGACACTGAAGCTTTCTTT	TRBV25-1	-	-	TRBJ1-1
CASSYVRTGVNNQPQHF	TGTGCCAGCAGTTACGTGAGGACAGGGGTGAACAATCAGCCCCAGCATTTT	TRBV6-2/TRBV6-3	-	TRBD1	TRBJ1-5
CASSDQPFMSTIREQFF	TGTGCCAGCAGTGATCAACCGTTTATGTCCACGATCCGTGAGCAGTTCTTC	TRBV9	-	-	TRBJ2-1
CASSLARPQRGPYEQYF	TGCGCCAGCAGCTTGGCCCGTCCACAGCGGGGGCCCTACGAGCAGTACTTC	TRBV5-1	-	TRBD2	TRBJ2-7
CASSLTGNEQFF	TGTGCCAGCAGCCTTACAGGGAATGAGCAGTTCTTC	TRBV28	-	-	TRBJ2-1
CASSFGGDSGRRSEQFF	TGTGCCAGCAGCTTTGGGGGGGATAGCGGCCGTCGGAGTGAGCAGTTCTTC	TRBV11-3	-	TRBD2	TRBJ2-1
CASSVVPGDNQPQHF	TGTGCCAGCAGCGTAGTTCCAGGGGATAATCAGCCCCAGCATTTT	TRBV9	-	-	TRBJ1-5
CASRYGTSGNYEQYF	TGTGCCAGCAGATACGGGACTAGCGGGAACTACGAGCAGTACTTC	TRBV28	-	TRBD2	TRBJ2-7
CASSLDAAVMNTEAFF	TGTGCCAGCAGCTTAGACGCCGCGGTCATGAACACTGAAGCTTTCTTT	TRBV7-2	-	-	TRBJ1-1
CASSLGAAVLGYTF	TGTGCCAGCAGCTTAGGCGCAGCTGTTTTGGGCTACACCTTC	TRBV7-2	-	-	TRBJ1-2
CASSVAAEQYF	TGTGCCAGCTCGGTAGCGGCCGAGCAGTACTTC	TRBV25-1	-	-	TRBJ2-7
CASSYGTGLYEQYF	TGTGCCAGTAGCTACGGGACAGGTCTCTACGAGCAGTACTTC	TRBV19	once	TRBD1	TRBJ2-7
CASSSGQGDTEAFF	TGTGCCAGCAGCAGCGGACAGGGGGACACTGAAGCTTTCTTT	TRBV6-5	-	TRBD1	TRBJ1-1
CASSQEVGNEQFF	TGTGCCAGCAGCCAGGAGGTCGGCAATGAGCAGTTCTTC	TRBV7-2	-	-	TRBJ2-1
CASGGSVIYEQYF	TGTGCCAGTGGGGGGAGTGTGATCTACGAGCAGTACTTC	TRBV11-2	-	-	TRBJ2-7
CASSLGSNEKLFF	TGTGCCAGCAGTCTCGGTTCTAATGAAAAACTGTTTTTT	TRBV12-3/TRBV12-4	-	-	TRBJ1-4
CASSRVRGAETQYF	TGTGCCAGCAGCCGAGTGCGAGGGGCAGAGACCCAGTACTTC	TRBV7-8	many	-	TRBJ2-5
CSASSAVPEAFF	TGCAGTGCTAGTTCCGCAGTCCCTGAAGCTTTCTTT	TRBV20-1	-	-	TRBJ1-1
CASGMRERSYTF	TGTGCCAGCGGAATGCGAGAGCGGAGCTACACCTTC	TRBV12-3/TRBV12-4	-	-	TRBJ1-2
CASSYWDSSGNTIYF	TGTGCCAGCAGTTACTGGGACAGCTCTGGAAACACCATATATTTT	TRBV6-6	-	TRBD1	TRBJ1-3
CASSQSQGSSTDTQYF	TGTGCCAGCAGCCAATCTCAGGGGTCAAGCACAGATACGCAGTATTTT	TRBV16	-	-	TRBJ2-3
CAWSVGGTAVNEQFF	TGTGCCTGGAGTGTAGGGGGGACAGCCGTAAATGAGCAGTTCTTC	TRBV30	-	-	TRBJ2-1
CASSYDRTGLGNTIYF	TGTGCCAGCAGTTACGACAGGACAGGGCTTGGAAACACCATATATTTT	TRBV6-5	-	TRBD1	TRBJ1-3
CASSQSTGGYEQFF	TGCGCCAGCAGCCAATCGACAGGGGGGTATGAGCAGTTCTTC	TRBV5-1	-	TRBD1	TRBJ2-1
CASLYADSGNTIYF	TGTGCCAGCCTCTATGCGGACTCTGGAAACACCATATATTTT	TRBV2	-	-	TRBJ1-3
CASSHVAGASYNEQFF	TGCGCCAGCAGTCATGTAGCGGGAGCCTCCTACAATGAGCAGTTCTTC	TRBV23-1	-	TRBD2	TRBJ2-1
CASRRTGGPTETQYF	TGTGCCAGCAGACGAACGGGAGGGCCCACAGAGACCCAGTACTTC	TRBV6-4	-	TRBD2	TRBJ2-5
CAWARGPLYNSPLHF	TGTGCCTGGGCCCGTGGGCCGTTGTATAATTCACCCCTCCACTTT	TRBV30	once	-	TRBJ1-6
CASTLGTGLSGANVLTF	TGTGCCAGTACCCTAGGGACAGGCCTCTCTGGGGCCAACGTCCTGACTTTC	TRBV19	-	TRBD1	TRBJ2-6
CASSPPPVGNEQFF	TGTGCCAGCTCACCACCCCCAGTAGGCAATGAGCAGTTCTTC	TRBV18	-	-	TRBJ2-1
CASKTGWSSYEQYF	TGTGCCAGCAAGACGGGCTGGAGCTCCTACGAGCAGTACTTC	TRBV6-5	once	-	TRBJ2-7
CASSAQGRGNTIYF	TGTGCCAGCAGCGCTCAGGGGAGGGGAAACACCATATATTTT	TRBV9	-	-	TRBJ1-3
CASSNNFWDGTYEQYF	TGTGCCAGCAGTAATAACTTTTGGGACGGAACCTACGAGCAGTACTTC	TRBV14	-	-	TRBJ2-7
CASRYRLQTTGELFF	TGTGCCAGCAGGTACAGGTTGCAGACCACCGGGGAGCTGTTTTTT	TRBV27	once	-	TRBJ2-2
CATSREVGRPTEAFF	TGTGCCACCAGCAGAGAGGTAGGGCGACCCACTGAAGCTTTCTTT	TRBV15	once	-	TRBJ1-1
CSVEEVGGRRETQYF	TGCAGCGTTGAAGAGGTCGGGGGGCGCCGGGAGACCCAGTACTTC	TRBV29-1	-	-	TRBJ2-5
CASSPRAAMNTEAFF	TGTGCCAGCAGCCCTAGGGCAGCGATGAACACTGAAGCTTTCTTT	TRBV7-8	-	-	TRBJ1-1
CASSLGGGDYEQYF	TGCGCCAGCAGCCTGGGAGGGGGCGACTACGAGCAGTACTTC	TRBV4-3	once	-	TRBJ2-7